The 8 T cell receptor beta chains below were found in one sample sequenced in a study of blood T cell repertoires in COVID-19. Sequenced by immunoSEQ multiplex PCR; TCRdb stores in-frame clones only, minus some. The sample contains some 150,000 clones, around 86% of which appear only once. Sequenced material: peripheral blood. The source of these receptors is a man between 50 and 59 years old with active COVID-19.

The CDR3 DNA sequence: TGTGCCAGTCTCACGAATCCAGGGGAGACCCAGTACTTC. Translating it yields CASLTNPGETQYF. V gene TRBV18 combines with J gene TRBJ2-5; possibly TRBD1 for D (5 bases). The CDR3 loop spans 13 amino acids. V shed 9 bases and J shed 5 bases, with 16 bases lying between them. Germline-derived CDR1 and CDR2 are KGHSH and LQKENI.

The J gene is TRBJ1-2, the V gene TRBV19; D is undetermined. Germline CDR1 LNHDA, CDR2 SQIVND (reference sequence). Trimming pared 7 bases from V and 0 bases from J, leaving 15 bases between. The CDR3 contains 15 residues. CDR3 loop: CASNSPFEANYGYTF. The CDR3, as DNA: TGTGCCAGTAATTCCCCTTTTGAGGCTAACTATGGCTACACCTTC.

The chain combines TRBV13 with TRBJ1-1; TRBD1 aligns across 8 bases. Germline lookup yields CDR1 PRHDT and CDR2 FYEKMQ (reference sequence). CDR3 length: 16 residues. Trimming took 5 bases from V and 1 from J; bases not matched to a gene: 9. CDR3 sequence: CASSLRTGRTNTEAFF. The CDR3 DNA sequence: TGTGCCAGCAGCCTAAGGACAGGGAGGACGAACACTGAAGCTTTCTTT.

V usage is TRBV19 and J usage is TRBJ2-7, with D maybe TRBD2 (5 bases). V lost 5 bases, J lost 3 bases, and 14 bases lay in between. This CDR3 comprises 14 residues. Germline assignment: CDR1 LNHDA and CDR2 SQIVND (reference sequence). The CDR3 nucleotides read TGTGCCAGTAGTGGCCGGACGGGGAACTACGAGCAGTACTTC. It codes for CASSGRTGNYEQYF. The full variable domain, rest sourced from reference TRBV19 and TRBJ2-7, is DGGITQSPKYLFRKEGQNVTLSCEQNLNHDAMYWYRQDPGQGLRLIYYSQIVNDFQKGDIAEGYSVSREKKESFPLTVTSAQKNPTAFYLCASSGRTGNYEQYFGPGTRLTVT.

For the CDR3, the DNA is TGTGCCAGCAAGGGGAACGCACAATGGGATGAAAAACTGTTTTTT. This encodes CASKGNAQWDEKLFF. This chain connects TRBV2 to TRBJ1-4; maybe TRBD1 (5 bases). Per the germline V gene, CDR1 is SNHLY and CDR2 is FYNNEI. Trimming left V 7 bases short and J 6 bases short, with 18 bases between. The CDR3 loop spans 15 amino acids.

This rearrangement joins TRBV19 to TRBJ2-2; 10 nucleotides agree with TRBD2. V shed 5 bases, J shed 0 bases, and the junction held 12 bases outside the gene matches. The CDR3 has 19 amino acids. CDR1 LNHDA and CDR2 SQIVND come from the germline V gene (reference sequence). CDR3 coding DNA: TGTGCCAGTAGTCCTCAGCGGGGGGGGACGCGCACGAACACCGGGGAGCTGTTTTTT. The encoded protein is CASSPQRGGTRTNTGELFF.

In DNA, the CDR3 is TGCGCCAGCAGCTTGGTTGAGGGAGCATACAATGAGCAGTTCTTC. Residues: CASSLVEGAYNEQFF. This rearrangement joins TRBV5-1 to TRBJ2-1; D is perhaps TRBD2 (5 bases). Between the trimmed V and J ends, which lost 0 bases and 4 bases, there was a span of 11 bases. CDR3 size: 15 residues. Germline-derived CDR1 and CDR2 are SGHRS and YFSETQ. Together with reference TRBV5-1 and TRBJ2-1, the CDR3 gives the full variable domain: KAGVTQTPRYLIKTRGQQVTLSCSPISGHRSVSWYQQTPGQGLQFLFEYFSETQRNKGNFPGRFSGRQFSNSRSEMNVSTLELGDSALYLCASSLVEGAYNEQFFGPGTRLTVL.

The rearrangement uses TRBV6-5 and TRBJ1-5; D remains unclear. This CDR3 region has 13 residues. Per germline, CDR1 MNHEY and CDR2 SVGAGI. V was cut by 4 bases and J by 6 bases, with 10 bases left in between. In DNA, the CDR3 is TGTGCCAGCAGTTCCGGGGATAGTCAGCCCCAGCATTTT. This codes for CASSSGDSQPQHF.